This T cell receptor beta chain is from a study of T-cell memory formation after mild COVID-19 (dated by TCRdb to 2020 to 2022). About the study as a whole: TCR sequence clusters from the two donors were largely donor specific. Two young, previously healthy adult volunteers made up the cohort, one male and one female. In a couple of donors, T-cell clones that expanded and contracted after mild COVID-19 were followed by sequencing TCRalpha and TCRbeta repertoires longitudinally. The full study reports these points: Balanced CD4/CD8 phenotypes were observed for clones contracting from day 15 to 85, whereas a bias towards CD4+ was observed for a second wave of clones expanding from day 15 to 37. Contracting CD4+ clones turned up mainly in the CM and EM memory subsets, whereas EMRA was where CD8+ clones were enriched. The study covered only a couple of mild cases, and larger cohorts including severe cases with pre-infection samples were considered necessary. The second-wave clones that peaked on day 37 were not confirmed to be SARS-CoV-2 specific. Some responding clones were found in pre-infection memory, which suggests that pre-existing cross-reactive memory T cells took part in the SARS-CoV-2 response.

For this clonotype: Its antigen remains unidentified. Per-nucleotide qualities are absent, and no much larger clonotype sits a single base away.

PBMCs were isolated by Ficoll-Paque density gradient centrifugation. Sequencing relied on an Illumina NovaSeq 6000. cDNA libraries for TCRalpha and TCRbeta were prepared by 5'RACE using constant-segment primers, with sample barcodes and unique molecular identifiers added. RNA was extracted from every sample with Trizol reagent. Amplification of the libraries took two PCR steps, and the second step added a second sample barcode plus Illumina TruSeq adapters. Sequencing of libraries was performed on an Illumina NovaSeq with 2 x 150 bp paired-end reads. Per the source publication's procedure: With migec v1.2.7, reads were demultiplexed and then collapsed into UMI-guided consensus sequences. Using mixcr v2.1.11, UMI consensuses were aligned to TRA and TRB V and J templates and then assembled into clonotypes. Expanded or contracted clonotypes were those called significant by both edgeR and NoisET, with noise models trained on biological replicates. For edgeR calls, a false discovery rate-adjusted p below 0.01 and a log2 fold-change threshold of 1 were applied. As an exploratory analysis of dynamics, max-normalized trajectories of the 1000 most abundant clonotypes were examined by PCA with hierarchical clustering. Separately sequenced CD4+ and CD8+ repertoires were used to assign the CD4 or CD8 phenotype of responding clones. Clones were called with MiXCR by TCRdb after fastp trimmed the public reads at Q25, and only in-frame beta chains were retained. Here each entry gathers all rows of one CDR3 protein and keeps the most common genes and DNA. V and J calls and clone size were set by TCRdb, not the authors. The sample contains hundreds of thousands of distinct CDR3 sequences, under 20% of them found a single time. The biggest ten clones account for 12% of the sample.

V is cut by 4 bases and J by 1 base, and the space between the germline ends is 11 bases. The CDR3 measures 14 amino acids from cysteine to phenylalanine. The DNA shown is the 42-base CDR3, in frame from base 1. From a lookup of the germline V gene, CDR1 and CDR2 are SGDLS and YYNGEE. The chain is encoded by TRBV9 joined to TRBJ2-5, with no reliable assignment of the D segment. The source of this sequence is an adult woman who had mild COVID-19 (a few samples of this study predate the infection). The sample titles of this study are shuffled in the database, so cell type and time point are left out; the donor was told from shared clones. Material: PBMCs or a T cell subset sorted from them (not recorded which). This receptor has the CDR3 CASSPTVVQETQYF. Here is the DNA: TGTGCCAGCAGCCCTACGGTGGTCCAAGAGACCCAGTACTTC.